What follows are 2 T cell receptor beta chains derived from one specimen sequenced in a study of blood T cell repertoires in COVID-19. Clones were sequenced by immunoSEQ multiplex PCR, and TCRdb holds only the in-frame ones, with some missing. Of 150,000 or so clones in the sample, over 80% were seen once. Sequencing input: PBMCs or T cells enriched from blood (not recorded which). These TCRs come from a man between 65 and 85 years old who had been exposed to COVID-19.

The J gene is TRBJ2-3, the V gene TRBV2; 8 bases map to TRBD2. The CDR3 has 17 amino acids. Per the germline V gene, CDR1 is SNHLY and CDR2 is FYNNEI. V was pared by 3 bases and J by 1 base, with 9 bases of the junction left unmatched. The CDR3 loop is CASSEGPAGARTDTQYF. The CDR3 region has the DNA TGTGCCAGCAGTGAGGGCCCAGCGGGAGCCCGCACAGATACGCAGTATTTT.

The V call is TRBV4-1, the J call TRBJ1-1; TRBD1 might be the D (6 bases). The CDR3 consists of 14 residues. CDR1 is MGHRA, CDR2 YSYEKL, per germline. V lost 4 bases and J 5 bases, leaving 14 bases between the germline ends. The CDR3 spells CASSRDGGATEAFF. Here the CDR3 DNA reads TGCGCCAGCAGCCGGGATGGGGGGGCGACTGAAGCTTTCTTT.